Below, 6 T cell receptor beta chains from the same sample are listed, as sequenced in a study of Ad26.COV2.S vaccination and SARS-CoV-2 variants. TCRdb keeps only in-frame clones here, not all; method: immunoSEQ multiplex PCR. The sample consists of about 420,000 clones, roughly 90% of them appearing once. The treatment: 19 received Ad26.COV2.S at low or high dose, single or two shots; about 5 received placebo; per-sample allocation not given. Vaccine and placebo recipients were sampled on day 63 after the first injection. This sample comprised peripheral blood, obtained in a trial of Ad26.COV2.S vaccine versus placebo. The receptors were sampled from a person aged 18-60 years who received the Ad26.COV2.S COVID-19 vaccine or a placebo.

The chain links TRBV10-2 to TRBJ1-5, with TRBD1 matching over 8 bases. This CDR3 has 14 amino acids. Losses at the gene ends were 6 bases for V and 5 bases for J; bases not matched to a gene: 6. CDR1 and CDR2 (germline): WSHSY, SAAADI. The CDR3 protein is CASRSDRDYQPQHF. DNA of the CDR3: TGCGCCAGCAGATCGGACAGGGATTATCAGCCCCAGCATTTT.

This chain connects TRBV4-1 to TRBJ2-3; D gene uncertain. V was cut by 5 bases and J by 0 bases, with 15 bases left in between. Germline CDR1 reads MGHRA; CDR2 reads YSYEKL. The CDR3 runs 16 residues. The DNA of the CDR3 is TGCGCCAGCAGCTTGTTCAGAGCGTCTAGCACAGATACGCAGTATTTT. Protein sequence: CASSLFRASSTDTQYF.

The V call is TRBV7-9, the J call TRBJ1-3; D call uncertain. This CDR3 comprises 16 residues. The ends were cut back, 1 base at V and 0 bases at J, with 10 bases in the middle. The V gene's germline CDR1 is SEHNR and CDR2 FQNEAQ (reference sequence). CDR3 nucleotides: TGTGCCAGCAGCTTAGGGCCAGCCGACTCTGGAAACACCATATATTTT. The encoded protein is CASSLGPADSGNTIYF.

The V and J genes are TRBV4-1 and TRBJ1-5, with a weak D call TRBD1 (6 bases). V shed 0 bases and J shed 4 bases, with 7 bases lying between them. CDR1 and CDR2 from the germline V gene are MGHRA and YSYEKL. The CDR3 spans 14 residues. CDR3 residues: CASSQETGNQPQHF. CDR3 nucleotides: TGCGCCAGCAGCCAAGAGACAGGAAATCAGCCCCAGCATTTT.

J is TRBJ1-1 and V is TRBV5-8, with unresolved D. The CDR3 runs to 15 residues. V was cut by 0 bases and J by 0 bases, with 9 bases left in between. From germline, CDR1 is SGHTS and CDR2 YDEGEE. The CDR3 sequence: CASSLGYVLNTEAFF. As DNA, the CDR3 is TGTGCCAGCAGCTTGGGATATGTGTTGAACACTGAAGCTTTCTTT.

The chain combines TRBV7-9 with TRBJ2-5, with a weak D call TRBD1 (6 bases). The CDR3 is made up of 14 amino acids. CDR1 and CDR2 from the germline V gene are SEHNR and FQNEAQ (reference sequence). The ends were cut back, 5 bases at V and 5 bases at J, with 15 bases in the middle. CDR3 amino acids: CASSTGTSRETQYF. The DNA of the CDR3 is TGTGCCAGCAGCACCGGGACATCTAGGGAGACCCAGTACTTC.